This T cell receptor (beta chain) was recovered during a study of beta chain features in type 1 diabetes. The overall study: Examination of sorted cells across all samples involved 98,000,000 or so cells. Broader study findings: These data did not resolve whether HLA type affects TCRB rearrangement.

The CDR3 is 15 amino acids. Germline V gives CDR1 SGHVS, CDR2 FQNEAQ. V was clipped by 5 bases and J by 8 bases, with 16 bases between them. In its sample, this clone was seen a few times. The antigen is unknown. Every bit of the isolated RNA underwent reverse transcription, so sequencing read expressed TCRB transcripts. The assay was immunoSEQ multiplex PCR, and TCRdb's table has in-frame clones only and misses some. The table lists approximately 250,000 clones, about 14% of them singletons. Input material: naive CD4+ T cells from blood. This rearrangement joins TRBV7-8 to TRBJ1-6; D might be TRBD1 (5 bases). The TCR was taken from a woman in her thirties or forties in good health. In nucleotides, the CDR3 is TGTGCCAGCAGCCCCCGAGTTGGGGGGGATTCACCCCTCCACTTT. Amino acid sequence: CASSPRVGGDSPLHF. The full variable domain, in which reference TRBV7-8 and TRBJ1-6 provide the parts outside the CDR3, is GAGVSQSPRYKVAKRGQDVALRCDPISGHVSLFWYQQALGQGPEFLTYFQNEAQLDKSGLPSDRFFAERPEGSVSTLKIQRTQQEDSAVYLCASSPRVGGDSPLHFGNGTRLTVT.